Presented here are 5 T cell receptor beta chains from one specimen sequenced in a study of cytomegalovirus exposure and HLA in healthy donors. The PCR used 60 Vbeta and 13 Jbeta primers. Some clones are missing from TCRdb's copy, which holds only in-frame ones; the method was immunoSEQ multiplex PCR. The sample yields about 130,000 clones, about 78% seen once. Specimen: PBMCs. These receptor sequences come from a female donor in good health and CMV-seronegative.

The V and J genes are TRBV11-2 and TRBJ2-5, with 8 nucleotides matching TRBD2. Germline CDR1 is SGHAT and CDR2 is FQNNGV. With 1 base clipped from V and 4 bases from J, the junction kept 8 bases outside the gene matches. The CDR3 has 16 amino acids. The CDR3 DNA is TGTGCCAGCAGCTTAGGGACTAGCAGAGCGGGAGAGACCCAGTACTTC. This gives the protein CASSLGTSRAGETQYF.

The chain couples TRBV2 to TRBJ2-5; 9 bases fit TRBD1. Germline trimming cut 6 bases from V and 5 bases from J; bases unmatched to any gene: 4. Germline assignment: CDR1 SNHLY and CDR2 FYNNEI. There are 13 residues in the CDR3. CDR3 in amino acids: CASRNRGLETQYF. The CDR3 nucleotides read TGTGCCAGCAGAAACAGGGGGCTCGAGACCCAGTACTTC.

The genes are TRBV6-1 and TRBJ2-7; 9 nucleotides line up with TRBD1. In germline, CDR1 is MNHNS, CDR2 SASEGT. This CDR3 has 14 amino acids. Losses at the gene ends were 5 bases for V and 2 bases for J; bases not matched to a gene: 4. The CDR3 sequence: CASSQDRGPYEQYF. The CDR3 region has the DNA TGTGCCAGCAGTCAGGACAGGGGACCCTACGAGCAGTACTTC.

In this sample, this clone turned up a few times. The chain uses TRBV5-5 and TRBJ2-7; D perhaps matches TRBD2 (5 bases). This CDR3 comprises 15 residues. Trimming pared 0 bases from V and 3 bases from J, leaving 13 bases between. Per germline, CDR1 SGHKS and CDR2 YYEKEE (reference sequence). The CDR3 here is CASSLEGADYYEQYF. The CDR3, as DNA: TGTGCCAGCAGCTTGGAGGGCGCAGACTACTACGAGCAGTACTTC.

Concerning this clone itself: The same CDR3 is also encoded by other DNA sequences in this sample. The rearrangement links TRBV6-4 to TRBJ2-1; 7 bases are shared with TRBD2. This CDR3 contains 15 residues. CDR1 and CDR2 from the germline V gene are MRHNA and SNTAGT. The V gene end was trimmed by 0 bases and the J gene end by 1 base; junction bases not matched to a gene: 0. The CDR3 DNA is TGTGCCAGCAGTGACTCAGCGGGATCCTACAATGAGCAGTTCTTC. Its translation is CASSDSAGSYNEQFF.